This T cell receptor beta chain was recorded in a study of T-cell memory formation after mild COVID-19 (dated by TCRdb to about 2021). The study in broad terms: Most TCR sequence clusters were specific to one of the two donors. In two donors, T-cell clones that expanded and contracted after mild COVID-19 were followed by sequencing TCRalpha and TCRbeta repertoires longitudinally. The cohort comprised two young, previously healthy adult volunteers, one female and one male. Paper-wide results and their limitations: The study covered only a couple of mild cases, and larger cohorts including severe cases with pre-infection samples were considered necessary. Some responding clones were found in pre-infection memory, which suggests that pre-existing cross-reactive memory T cells took part in the SARS-CoV-2 response. Contracting CD4+ clones appeared mostly in the CM and EM memory subsets, whereas CD8+ clones were enriched in EMRA. SARS-CoV-2 specificity was not confirmed for the second-wave clones peaking on day 37. Balanced CD4/CD8 phenotypes were observed for clones contracting from day 15 to 85, whereas a bias towards CD4+ was observed for a second wave of clones expanding from day 15 to 37.

Taken from the germline V gene (reference sequence), the CDR1 and CDR2 loops are SEHNR and FQNEAQ. Trimming costs V 4 bases and J 7 bases, and their ends lie 10 bases apart. The CDR3, from cysteine to phenylalanine, totals 12 residues. The entry retains the CDR3 DNA only, 36 bases that are in frame from base 1. PBMCs were isolated by Ficoll-Paque density gradient centrifugation. Of note for this clonotype: Its cognate antigen has yet to be identified. No quality values exist for individual bases; no much larger clone is one base distant.

Sequencer: Illumina NovaSeq 6000. TCRalpha and TCRbeta cDNA libraries were constructed by 5'RACE with constant-segment primers, with sample barcodes and unique molecular identifiers being introduced. RNA was extracted from every sample with Trizol reagent. Library amplification was performed in two PCR steps, and a second sample barcode and Illumina TruSeq adapters were introduced in the second step. Libraries were sequenced on an Illumina NovaSeq with 2 x 150 bp paired-end reads. From the authors' description of their analysis: Demultiplexing of reads and collapsing into UMI-guided consensus sequences were performed with migec v1.2.7. Using mixcr v2.1.11, UMI consensuses were aligned to TRA and TRB V and J templates and then assembled into clonotypes. Clonotypes were classified as expanded or contracted when called significant by both edgeR and NoisET, with noise models trained on biological replicates. For edgeR calls, the cutoffs were a false discovery rate-adjusted p below 0.01 and a log2 fold-change threshold of 1. As an exploratory analysis of dynamics, max-normalized trajectories of the 1000 most abundant clonotypes were examined by PCA with hierarchical clustering. Each responding clone was given a CD4 or CD8 phenotype based on the CD4+ and CD8+ repertoires, which had been sequenced separately. TCRdb trimmed the raw reads at Q25, called clones with MiXCR and kept productive beta chains. Each CDR3 protein appears once, grouped with its most common genes and DNA. The V and J calls shown here were made by TCRdb, not taken from the authors' results. In this sample the table shows 90,000 to 120,000 distinct CDR3 sequences, 13% to 15% of which occur a single time. About 39% of the sample rests with the top ten.

Sequencing was done on a sample of PBMCs or a T cell subset sorted from them (not recorded which). This receptor was obtained from a man aged 18 to 29 who had mild COVID-19 (a few samples of this study predate the infection). The sample titles of this study are shuffled in the database, so cell type and time point are left out; the donor was told from shared clones. The rearranged segments are TRBV7-9 and TRBJ1-1; TRBD1 is perhaps the D gene, given 6 matching bases. Read as DNA, the sequence is TGTGCCAGCAGCTCCGGGACACGTGAAGCTTTCTTT. This sequence encodes CASSSGTREAFF.